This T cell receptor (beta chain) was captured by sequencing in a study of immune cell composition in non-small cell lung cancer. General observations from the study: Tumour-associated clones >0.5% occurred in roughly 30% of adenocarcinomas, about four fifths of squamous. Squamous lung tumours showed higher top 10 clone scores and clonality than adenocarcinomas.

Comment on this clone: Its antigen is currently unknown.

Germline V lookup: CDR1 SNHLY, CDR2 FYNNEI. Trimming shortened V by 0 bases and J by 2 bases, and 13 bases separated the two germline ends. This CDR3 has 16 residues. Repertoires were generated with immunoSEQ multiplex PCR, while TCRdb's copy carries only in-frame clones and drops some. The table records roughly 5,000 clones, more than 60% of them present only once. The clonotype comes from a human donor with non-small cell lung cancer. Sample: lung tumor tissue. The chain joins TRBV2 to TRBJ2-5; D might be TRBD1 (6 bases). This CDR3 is CASSEATPGQQETQYF. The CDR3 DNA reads TGTGCCAGCAGTGAAGCAACACCAGGACAGCAAGAGACCCAGTACTTC.